The source of this TCR beta chain is a study of memory CD4+ T cells and cytomegalovirus serostatus. This table comes from immunoSEQ multiplex PCR, and its TCRdb copy is limited to in-frame clones, with some not included. Of about 41,000 clones detected, around 75% appear once; the ten largest clones hold 0.65% to 0.85%. Trimming left V 1 base short and J 8 bases short, with 13 bases between. Germline V lookup: CDR1 SGHRS, CDR2 YFSETQ. The CDR3 is 15 residues long. This clone was recorded a few times. Single viable CD3+CD4+CD8-CD45RO+ cells were sorted as the memory CD4+ T cells. This TCR came from an adult in good health and CMV-seronegative. Sequenced: memory CD4+ T cells from blood. The chain combines TRBV5-1 with TRBJ1-6, with D tentatively TRBD1 (6 bases). CDR3 loop: CASSLFPGVDSPLHF. CDR3 nucleotide sequence: TGCGCCAGCAGCTTGTTTCCAGGGGTTGATTCACCCCTCCACTTT.